These 32 T cell receptor beta chains share one sample of origin, sequenced in a study of blood T cells in healthy people across ages. Next came a second PCR, run for about 7 to 12 cycles, which used a sample-barcoded 5' primer along with a J-beta primer mix. TCRdb reprocessed the 5' RACE reads with MiXCR, giving one entry per CDR3 protein. The top ten clones hold 2.1% of a sample with about 1.8 million distinct CDR3 sequences, about 50% of them seen once. The sequenced sample consisted of blood. The receptor set was obtained from a woman aged 40-49 years in good health.

This clonotype was seen more than once but under ten times. The genes are TRBV5-1 and TRBJ1-6; maybe TRBD1 (6 bases). There are 14 residues in the CDR3. Germline-derived CDR1 and CDR2 are SGHRS and YFSETQ. Trimming removed 4 bases at V and 7 bases at J, with 12 bases between. The CDR3, as DNA: TGCGCCAGCAGCCCATTGGGGGGCAATTCACCCCTCCACTTT. Protein product: CASSPLGGNSPLHF.

The rearrangement joins TRBV20-1 to TRBJ2-1; TRBD2 matches at 8 bases. The CDR3 is 15 amino acids. V gave up 4 bases and J gave up 5 bases; unmatched junction bases: 10. Germline CDR1 reads DFQATT; CDR2 reads SNEGSKA (reference sequence). The CDR3 DNA is TGCAGTGCTACTTCCCCGGGACTAGACAACAATGAGCAGTTCTTC. It is translated as CSATSPGLDNNEQFF.

This clonotype was counted between two and nine times. The chain links TRBV14 to TRBJ2-7, with D perhaps matching TRBD2 (6 bases). The better agreement between TRBJ2-5 and the DNA end casts doubt on the J call. Germline-derived CDR1 and CDR2 are SGHDN and FVKESK. CDR3 length equals 13 residues. CDR3 sequence reads: CASSQFRGETQYF. CDR3 coding DNA: TGTGCCAGCAGCCAATTCCGGGGGGAGACCCAGTACTTC.

This clonotype was seen only a few times. This chain links TRBV7-9 with TRBJ2-5, with 12 bases lining up with TRBD2. The CDR3 has 15 residues. V was pared by 5 bases and J by 5 bases, with 6 bases of the junction left unmatched. The germline gives CDR1 SEHNR, CDR2 FQNEAQ (reference sequence). Here the CDR3 reads CASSTLLAGGETQYF. The CDR3 bases are TGTGCCAGCAGCACTCTTCTAGCGGGGGGGGAGACCCAGTACTTC.

The rearrangement links TRBV3-1 to TRBJ1-2; D may be TRBD1 (5 bases). Germline assignment: CDR1 LGHDT and CDR2 YNNKEL (reference sequence). With 4 bases removed from V and 4 bases from J, the gap between germline ends came to 16 bases. The CDR3 length is 15 residues. For the CDR3, the DNA is TGTGCCAGCAGCCCTGGGACGGCCGTTGTCTATGGCTACACCTTC. Translation gives CASSPGTAVVYGYTF.

The chain uses TRBV12-3 or TRBV12-4 and TRBJ1-2; 7 nucleotides align to TRBD1. This CDR3 has 13 amino acids. V lost 7 bases and J lost 8; bases outside the gene matches: 10. CDR3 bases: TGTGCCAGCAACACCAGGGGGACTAGAGGCTACACCTTC. The encoded protein is CASNTRGTRGYTF.

The CDR3: CASSLRQGVTDTQYF. CDR3 nucleotides: TGCGCCAGCAGCTTGAGGCAGGGGGTCACAGATACGCAGTATTTT. The chain couples TRBV5-1 to TRBJ2-3; 7 bases agree with TRBD1. This CDR3 has 15 amino acids. Germline V gene lookup returns CDR1 SGHRS and CDR2 YFSETQ. The V segment lost 1 base and the J segment 2 bases; nucleotides outside the gene matches: 4.

J is TRBJ2-1 and V is TRBV20-1, with 9 bases aligning to TRBD1. J was trimmed by 7 bases and V by 6 bases; bases with no gene match: 13. CDR1 and CDR2 from the germline V gene are DFQATT and SNEGSKA (reference sequence). CDR3 length equals 15 residues. The DNA for the CDR3 is TGCAGTGCGGAACCCGGGACAGGGCAGTTGAATGAGCAGTTCTTC. Its translation: CSAEPGTGQLNEQFF.

This clonotype was detected only once. V usage is TRBV4-1 and J usage is TRBJ2-5; D gene unclear. This CDR3 has 14 amino acids. Germline loops: CDR1 MGHRA, CDR2 YSYEKL. V lost 4 bases and J lost 2, with 11 bases in between. The CDR3 reads CASSPPDDQETQYF. CDR3 coding DNA: TGCGCCAGCAGCCCTCCGGACGATCAAGAGACCCAGTACTTC.

The chain combines TRBV6-5 with TRBJ2-5; 15 positions agree with TRBD2. Germline CDR1 MNHEY, CDR2 SVGAGI. Germline trimming cut 4 bases from V and 5 bases from J; bases unmatched to any gene: 11. This CDR3 is built from 18 residues. This CDR3 is CASSSIWTSGGAKETQYF. The CDR3 DNA follows: TGTGCCAGCAGTTCCATATGGACTAGCGGGGGGGCAAAGGAGACCCAGTACTTC.

In its sample, this clonotype was seen a few times. J is TRBJ2-3 and V is TRBV5-1; the match to TRBD1 covers 9 bases. Germline CDR1 SGHRS, CDR2 YFSETQ. Unmatched junction bases numbered 14, after V lost 4 bases and J lost 2 bases. This CDR3 spans 18 amino acids. This CDR3 reads CASSREPLTGGFTDTQYF. The CDR3 DNA is TGCGCCAGCAGCCGTGAACCCCTGACAGGGGGGTTCACAGATACGCAGTATTTT. The complete variable domain, with remaining parts taken from reference TRBV5-1 and TRBJ2-3, reads KAGVTQTPRYLIKTRGQQVTLSCSPISGHRSVSWYQQTPGQGLQFLFEYFSETQRNKGNFPGRFSGRQFSNSRSEMNVSTLELGDSALYLCASSREPLTGGFTDTQYFGPGTRLTVL.

The chain uses TRBV29-1 and TRBJ2-7, with no clear D. V lost 4 bases and J 2 bases, leaving 12 bases between the germline ends. CDR1 and CDR2 from the germline V gene are SQVTM and ANQGSEA. This CDR3 contains 13 residues. The CDR3 loop is CSVGPQSTYEQYF. Written as DNA, the CDR3 is TGCAGCGTTGGGCCACAAAGCACCTACGAGCAGTACTTC.

The table lists this clonotype with a few counts. The rearrangement joins TRBV20-1 to TRBJ2-1, with TRBD2 identical over 8 bases. Germline V gene lookup returns CDR1 DFQATT and CDR2 SNEGSKA (reference sequence). This CDR3 contains 14 residues. DNA of the CDR3: TGCAGGGCCATCGGGACTAGGGCCTACAATGAGCAGTTCTTC. Its translation: CRAIGTRAYNEQFF.

This clonotype has a single count. The CDR3 DNA reads as TGTGCCATCAGGACAGCCAACACTGAAGCTTTCTTT. It is translated as CAIRTANTEAFF. This chain uses TRBV10-3 with TRBJ1-1; a weak D match, TRBD1 (5 bases). This CDR3 is built from 12 residues. The ends were cut back, 6 bases at V and 2 bases at J, with 7 bases in the middle. In germline, CDR1 is ENHRY, CDR2 SYGVKD.

Only a few counts were recorded for this clonotype. The CDR3 is CASSLDSNRARGEFF. DNA of the CDR3: TGCGCCAGCAGCTTGGATAGTAACCGGGCCAGAGGAGAGTTCTTC. The V call is TRBV5-1, the J call TRBJ2-1; D is uncertain. Germline lookup yields CDR1 SGHRS and CDR2 YFSETQ. Trimming left V 0 bases short and J 14 bases short, with 21 bases between. The length of the CDR3 is 15 residues.

The genes are TRBV20-1 and TRBJ1-2; 11 nucleotides align to TRBD1. The CDR3 contains 13 residues. Germline V gene data show CDR1 as DFQATT and CDR2 as SNEGSKA (reference sequence). With 6 bases clipped from V and 7 bases from J, the junction kept 7 bases outside the gene matches. DNA for the CDR3: TGCAGTGCCATGGGACAGGGGGGAAGTGGCTACACCTTC. It translates to CSAMGQGGSGYTF.

The chain recombines TRBV18 with TRBJ2-7; D is undetermined. Germline CDR1 and CDR2: KGHSH and LQKENI. The V and J ends lost 0 bases and 3 bases respectively, with 9 bases between them. This CDR3 is built from 14 residues. The CDR3 region has the DNA TGTGCCAGCTCACCACCTCGGCCGATCTACGAGCAGTACTTC. Amino acids: CASSPPRPIYEQYF. Drawing the rest from reference TRBV18 and TRBJ2-7, the complete variable domain is NAGVMQNPRHLVRRRGQEARLRCSPMKGHSHVYWYRQLPEEGLKFMVYLQKENIIDESGMPKERFSAEFPKEGPSILRIQQVVRGDSAAYFCASSPPRPIYEQYFGPGTRLTVT.

The chain employs TRBV12-3 or TRBV12-4 and TRBJ2-7, with D perhaps matching TRBD2 (6 bases). This CDR3 contains 13 residues. Trimming removed 2 bases from V and 5 bases from J, with 10 bases in between. CDR3 residues: CASSLRGTDEQYF. The DNA for the CDR3 is TGTGCCAGCAGTTTACGGGGGACGGACGAGCAGTACTTC.

On this clonotype itself: The germline gene is not matched at one end of the junction; a read error may be the cause. The chain is built from TRBV6-5 and TRBJ2-5, with 11 bases matching TRBD2. Germline loops: CDR1 MNHEY, CDR2 SVGAGI. CDR3 length: 15 residues. This CDR3 reads CASSYSTSGGETRYF. Written as DNA, the CDR3 is TGTGCCAGCAGTTACTCCACTAGCGGGGGAGAGACCCGGTACTTC.

The table lists this clonotype with a count of one. This chain connects TRBV20-1 to TRBJ1-1, with TRBD1 as a possible D gene (6 bases). This CDR3 has 13 residues. Germline CDR1 is DFQATT and CDR2 is SNEGSKA (reference sequence). V lost 6 bases to trimming and J lost 1 base, with 12 bases between them. For the CDR3, the DNA is TGCAGTGCGAGAAGGGGGGAGAACACTGAAGCTTTCTTT. This gives the protein CSARRGENTEAFF.

This clonotype was seen more than once but under ten times. V gene TRBV24-1 combines with J gene TRBJ2-1; 16 nucleotides match TRBD2. Trimming cost V 5 bases and J 4 bases; bases outside gene matches: 13. Germline V lookup: CDR1 KGHDR, CDR2 SFDVKD. The CDR3 length is 20 residues. In DNA form, the CDR3 reads TGTGCCACCAGTGCCCCGTCGGGACTAGCGGGGGGGCCGTTATACAATGAGCAGTTCTTC. Protein sequence: CATSAPSGLAGGPLYNEQFF.

This clonotype appeared a few times. V is TRBV11-2 and J is TRBJ2-1; tentatively, D is TRBD2 (6 bases). Trimming took off 6 bases at V and 0 bases at J, with 18 bases between the two ends. The CDR3 runs to 17 residues. Germline CDR1 reads SGHAT; CDR2 reads FQNNGV. Here the CDR3 DNA reads TGTGCCAGCAGACTATGGGGGGTTGAAAGCTCCTACAATGAGCAGTTCTTC. Encoded protein: CASRLWGVESSYNEQFF.

This chain links TRBV5-6 with TRBJ2-1; tentative D call: TRBD2 (6 bases). Germline V lookup: CDR1 SGHDT, CDR2 YYEEEE. V shed 2 bases and J shed 8 bases, with 11 bases lying between them. CDR3 length: 13 amino acids. DNA for the CDR3: TGTGCCAGCAGCTTTGGGACTTCCCATGAGCAGTTCTTC. The encoded protein is CASSFGTSHEQFF. Filled out from reference TRBV5-6 and TRBJ2-1, the complete variable domain reads DAGVTQSPTHLIKTRGQQVTLRCSPKSGHDTVSWYQQALGQGPQFIFQYYEEEERQRGNFPDRFSGHQFPNYSSELNVNALLLGDSALYLCASSFGTSHEQFFGPGTRLTVL.

A word on this clonotype: One end of the junction fails to match germline, which may point to a read error. V gene TRBV6-6 combines with J gene TRBJ2-5, with 8 bases lining up with TRBD1. Germline V gene data show CDR1 as MNHNY and CDR2 as SVGAGI (reference sequence). The CDR3 spans 17 residues. Here the CDR3 reads CACSSSRTGYIQETQYF. CDR3 coding DNA: TGTGCCTGCAGTTCCAGCCGGACAGGGTATATCCAAGAGACCCAGTACTTC.

This chain links TRBV5-1 with TRBJ1-2; 11 bases match TRBD1. This CDR3 has 14 amino acids. V lost 4 bases and J lost 7; bases outside the gene matches: 6. Looked up from germline, CDR1 is SGHRS and CDR2 is YFSETQ. For the CDR3, the DNA is TGCGCCAGCAGCGGGCGGACAGGGGGCTCTGGCTACACCTTC. Its protein product is CASSGRTGGSGYTF.

V and J are TRBV28 and TRBJ2-1, with 8 bases that match TRBD1. After removal of 2 bases from V and 6 bases from J, the junction contained 3 bases not matched to a gene. Germline values: CDR1 MDHEN, CDR2 SYDVKM. The CDR3 is made up of 14 amino acids. The CDR3 loop reads CASSLRTGPNEQFF. CDR3 bases: TGTGCCAGCAGTTTACGGACAGGGCCCAATGAGCAGTTCTTC.

The V gene is TRBV4-3, the J gene TRBJ1-1, with D unresolved. Per the germline V gene, CDR1 is LGHNA and CDR2 is YSLEER. This CDR3 spans 16 amino acids. V was cut by 0 bases and J by 0 bases, with 11 bases left in between. CDR3 sequence reads: CASSQEPPPMNTEAFF. In DNA form, the CDR3 reads TGCGCCAGCAGCCAAGAACCCCCCCCGATGAACACTGAAGCTTTCTTT.

The chain recombines TRBV24-1 with TRBJ2-5, with D possibly being TRBD2 (6 bases). V lost 7 bases and J lost 4, with 9 bases in between. CDR1 KGHDR and CDR2 SFDVKD come from the germline V gene. This CDR3 has 12 residues. CDR3 coding DNA: TGTGCCACCAGCGCTAGCGCAGAGACCCAGTACTTC. This gives the protein CATSASAETQYF.

In this sample, this clonotype turned up once. One end of the junction does not line up with germline, which may come from a read error. V usage is TRBV28 and J usage is TRBJ2-1, with 10 nucleotides matching TRBD1. Germline-derived CDR1 and CDR2 are MDHEN and SYDVKM. The CDR3 length is 15 residues. CDR3 protein: CASTFVGQGTNGQFF. Written as DNA, the CDR3 is TGTGCCAGCACCTTCGTGGGACAGGGGACCAATGGGCAGTTCTTC.

This clonotype has more than one count but fewer than ten. The chain employs TRBV20-1 and TRBJ1-2; D not resolved. Trimming took off 3 bases at V and 10 bases at J, with 12 bases between the two ends. There are 11 residues in the CDR3. Germline V gene data show CDR1 as DFQATT and CDR2 as SNEGSKA (reference sequence). The CDR3 region is CSASGQPAYTF. The DNA of the CDR3 is TGCAGTGCTAGCGGGCAGCCGGCCTACACCTTC.

CDR3 amino acids: CASSYSRNEKLFF. Here the CDR3 DNA reads TGTGCCAGCAGTTACTCCCGTAATGAAAAACTGTTTTTT. The V gene is TRBV6-6, the J gene TRBJ1-4; unclear D gene. This CDR3 spans 13 amino acids. Germline V lookup: CDR1 MNHNY, CDR2 SVGAGI (reference sequence). The ends were cut back, 0 bases at V and 4 bases at J, with 3 bases in the middle.

This clonotype appeared a single time. V usage is TRBV6-1 and J usage is TRBJ2-1; 9 nucleotides line up with TRBD2. The junction had 7 bases not matched to a gene; V was cut back by 1 base and J by 9 bases. This CDR3 is built from 15 residues. Germline assignment: CDR1 MNHNS and CDR2 SASEGT. The CDR3 is CASSEVERGVGEQFF. The CDR3 nucleotides are TGTGCCAGCAGTGAAGTGGAGCGGGGGGTCGGTGAGCAGTTCTTC.